Shown below are 19 T cell receptor beta chains from a single sample sequenced in a study of cytomegalovirus exposure and HLA in healthy donors. In the PCR, 60 Vbeta and 13 Jbeta primers were used. TCRdb's table, derived via immunoSEQ multiplex PCR, lists solely in-frame clones and lacks some. The sample includes 150,000 to 200,000 clones. The sequenced sample consisted of PBMCs. The receptors were sampled from a woman aged 18 to 35 in good health and CMV-seropositive.

The chain carries TRBV30 and TRBJ1-1; 7 bases are a match to TRBD1. Trimming removed 5 bases from V and 2 bases from J; junction bases left unmatched: 11. CDR1 and CDR2 from the germline V gene are GTSNPN and SVGIG (reference sequence). The CDR3 has 15 amino acids. The CDR3 here is CAWELQGRLNTEAFF. CDR3 nucleotides: TGTGCCTGGGAACTACAGGGGCGACTTAACACTGAAGCTTTCTTT.

Comments on this clone: The sample carries other DNA sequences with the same CDR3. The gene calls are TRBV5-1 and TRBJ2-7, with TRBD1 identical over 11 bases. Germline values: CDR1 SGHRS, CDR2 YFSETQ. This CDR3 has 14 amino acids. V gave up 4 bases and J gave up 3 bases; unmatched junction bases: 3. The chain's CDR3 is CASSKGQGVYEQYF. As DNA, the CDR3 is TGCGCCAGCAGCAAGGGACAGGGGGTCTACGAGCAGTACTTC.

The V and J genes are TRBV10-3 and TRBJ2-3; 7 positions agree with TRBD2. The CDR3 sequence is 14 residues long. The germline CDR1 and CDR2 sequences are ENHRY and SYGVKD. J was trimmed by 1 base and V by 4 bases; bases with no gene match: 2. The CDR3 DNA follows: TGTGCCATCAGTGGGCTAGCGGGCACAGATACGCAGTATTTT. Residues: CAISGLAGTDTQYF.

V usage is TRBV4-1 and J usage is TRBJ2-3; 8 bases are a match to TRBD2. Germline V gene lookup returns CDR1 MGHRA and CDR2 YSYEKL. The CDR3 loop spans 16 amino acids. V dropped 6 bases and J dropped 4; count of bases not matched to a gene: 12. CDR3 DNA sequence: TGCGCCAGCAGTCGCGGGACTAGTATTATGCCAGATACGCAGTATTTT. It specifies CASSRGTSIMPDTQYF.

This chain uses TRBV5-8 with TRBJ2-2; D is undetermined. Germline lookup yields CDR1 SGHTS and CDR2 YDEGEE. There are 12 residues in the CDR3. Trimming stripped 2 bases from V and 7 bases from J, with 6 bases between. CDR3 sequence: CASSFLGGELFF. The DNA for the CDR3 is TGTGCCAGCAGCTTCCTCGGCGGGGAGCTGTTTTTT. The whole variable domain, filled in from reference TRBV5-8 and TRBJ2-2, reads EAGVTQSPTHLIKTRGQQATLRCSPISGHTSVYWYQQALGLGLQFLLWYDEGEERNRGNFPPRFSGRQFPNYSSELNVNALELEDSALYLCASSFLGGELFFGEGSRLTVL.

The V call is TRBV4-1, the J call TRBJ2-7, with D unclear. Per germline, CDR1 MGHRA and CDR2 YSYEKL. The V end lost 3 bases, the J end lost 0 bases, and 6 bases lay between the germline ends. CDR3 length: 13 amino acids. CDR3 nucleotides: TGCGCCAGCAGCCACCGACTCTCCTACGAGCAGTACTTC. Amino acids: CASSHRLSYEQYF.

The chain has TRBV28 and TRBJ1-2; weak D call: TRBD1 (5 bases). V was pared by 1 base and J by 4 bases, with 10 bases between. Per the germline V gene, CDR1 is MDHEN and CDR2 is SYDVKM. The CDR3 runs 14 residues. CDR3 sequence (DNA): TGTGCCAGCAGTTTATATCAGGGATTCTATGGCTACACCTTC. Residues: CASSLYQGFYGYTF.

The V and J genes are TRBV11-3 and TRBJ2-5, with 10 positions matching TRBD2. V was clipped by 3 bases and J by 5 bases; unmatched bases: 9. The CDR3 totals 16 residues. Per germline, CDR1 SGHNT and CDR2 YENEEA. The CDR3, as DNA: TGTGCCAGCAGCTTGGGATCGAGCGGGAGGGTGGAGACCCAGTACTTC. This sequence encodes CASSLGSSGRVETQYF.

The V gene is TRBV19, the J gene TRBJ1-5, with D perhaps TRBD1 (5 bases). The V gene's germline CDR1 is LNHDA and CDR2 SQIVND (reference sequence). This CDR3 comprises 13 residues. V lost 5 bases to trimming and J lost 5 bases, with 10 bases between them. The CDR3 coding sequence is TGTGCCAGTAGTGTTCCAGGGTATCAGCCCCAGCATTTT. Its translation: CASSVPGYQPQHF.

This chain uses TRBV6-5 with TRBJ2-5; tentatively, D is TRBD1 (6 bases). The CDR3 has 16 amino acids. Germline values: CDR1 MNHEY, CDR2 SVGAGI. With 0 bases removed from V and 2 bases from J, the gap between germline ends came to 13 bases. The CDR3 nucleotides are TGTGCCAGCAGTTACTCTGGGCAAAGGGGGCAAGAGACCCAGTACTTC. This encodes CASSYSGQRGQETQYF.

The chain has TRBV27 and TRBJ1-1, with 8 bases lining up with TRBD1. There are 14 residues in the CDR3. J gave up 4 bases and V 6 bases, and 7 bases lay outside the gene matches. Germline CDR1 is MNHEY and CDR2 is SMNVEV (reference sequence). As DNA, the CDR3 is TGTGCCAGCAGACAGACAGGGGTGGGCACTGAAGCTTTCTTT. Translated, it gives CASRQTGVGTEAFF.

The chain employs TRBV19 and TRBJ1-1, with unresolved D. The CDR3 has 14 amino acids. Trimming left V 3 bases short and J 9 bases short, with 17 bases between. Looked up from germline, CDR1 is LNHDA and CDR2 is SQIVND (reference sequence). The CDR3 is CASSIPPGGQKAFF. The DNA for the CDR3 is TGTGCCAGTAGTATCCCCCCAGGAGGTCAGAAAGCTTTCTTT.

The chain combines TRBV6-1 with TRBJ2-7; 7 bases are a match to TRBD1. The CDR3 has 17 residues. Trimming at V came to 0 bases and at J to 5 bases, leaving 13 bases not matched to a gene. From germline, CDR1 is MNHNS and CDR2 SASEGT. This CDR3 reads CASSEARSHRGIHEQYF. The CDR3 DNA follows: TGTGCCAGCAGTGAAGCGCGGAGTCACAGGGGAATCCACGAGCAGTACTTC.

CDR3 in amino acids: CASSRGLRTTTNYGYTF. CDR3 nucleotide sequence: TGTGCCAGCAGCCGGGGACTAAGGACGACCACTAACTATGGCTACACCTTC. The chain links TRBV13 to TRBJ1-2; possible D gene TRBD1, 5 bases. CDR3 size: 17 residues. The V gene's germline CDR1 is PRHDT and CDR2 FYEKMQ (reference sequence). V was cut by 5 bases and J by 0 bases, with 19 bases left in between.

This rearrangement joins TRBV4-1 to TRBJ1-1; D remains unclear. Looked up from germline, CDR1 is MGHRA and CDR2 is YSYEKL. V lost 0 bases and J lost 6, with 20 bases in between. The length of the CDR3 is 17 residues. CDR3 amino acids: CASSQDRGRRRESEAFF. The CDR3 DNA reads as TGCGCCAGCAGCCAAGATCGAGGTAGAAGGAGGGAGTCTGAAGCTTTCTTT.

J is TRBJ1-5 and V is TRBV4-1; weak D call: TRBD1 (6 bases). The V gene's germline CDR1 is MGHRA and CDR2 YSYEKL. This CDR3 has 15 residues. Trimming pared 0 bases from V and 2 bases from J, leaving 8 bases between. In DNA, the CDR3 is TGCGCCAGCAGCCAAGAAGGGGGTGGCAATCAGCCCCAGCATTTT. Translation gives CASSQEGGGNQPQHF.

CDR3 protein: CASSQDMGAGLAYEQYF. Here the CDR3 DNA reads TGTGCCAGCAGCCAAGATATGGGAGCGGGCCTCGCCTACGAGCAGTACTTC. The V and J genes are TRBV14 and TRBJ2-7; TRBD2 might be the D (6 bases). The V end lost 0 bases, the J end lost 2 bases, and 17 bases lay between the germline ends. The CDR3 contains 17 residues. Germline V gene sequence: CDR1 SGHDN, CDR2 FVKESK.

CDR3 sequence reads: CASRPSGNSYNEQFF. For the CDR3, the DNA is TGTGCCAGTAGGCCCAGCGGGAACTCCTACAATGAGCAGTTCTTC. J is TRBJ2-1 and V is TRBV19; 7 nucleotides match TRBD2. The CDR3 consists of 15 residues. CDR1 and CDR2 (germline): LNHDA, SQIVND (reference sequence). Losses at the gene ends were 6 bases for V and 0 bases for J; bases not matched to a gene: 5.

The chain is built from TRBV19 and TRBJ1-5; weak D call: TRBD1 (5 bases). This CDR3 is 15 amino acids long. Germline loops: CDR1 LNHDA, CDR2 SQIVND (reference sequence). Deletions cut 3 bases from V and 7 bases from J, with 16 bases between. The CDR3 DNA sequence: TGTGCCAGTAGTATTGGGGCACAGCTCCGCCAGCCCCAGCATTTT. It translates to CASSIGAQLRQPQHF.